This TCR beta chain appears in the sequencing data of a study of radiotherapy plus CTLA-4 blockade in lung cancer. Study outcomes and limitations: It was early blood T cell clone dynamics, with interferon-beta, that reportedly best predicted response. Blood-borne expansion of tumor-derived TCR clones followed radiotherapy plus ipilimumab.

Data came from immunoSEQ multiplex PCR; TCRdb stores just in-frame clones and leaves some out. The sample includes roughly 92,000 clones, around 88% of them seen just once. Ipilimumab CTLA-4 blockade and focal radiation were given to patients with chemo-refractory metastatic non-small-cell lung cancer. In regard to this clone: Antigen specificity is unknown.

The TCR was taken from a human donor with non-small cell lung cancer who had a partial response to radiotherapy plus ipilimumab. Specimen: peripheral blood, collected from a patient treated with radiotherapy plus ipilimumab.

The DNA for the CDR3 is TGTGCCAGCAAGTTGGAGAGGGCCCTCAATCAGCCCCAGCATTTT. Translation gives CASKLERALNQPQHF. The chain uses TRBV28 and TRBJ1-5, with D unresolved. The CDR3 extends over 15 amino acids. CDR1 is MDHEN and CDR2 is SYDVKM in the germline V gene. V lost 7 bases and J 3 bases, leaving 16 bases between the germline ends.